This T cell receptor (beta chain) is from a study of T cell repertoires in cytomegalovirus infection. On the study more broadly: It was the public TCR beta signatures that indicated both CMV infection and matching HLA type. Study results and limitations: The response measured ex vivo was dominated by TCR beta clonotypes (HLA-C-restricted and CMV-specific). Carriers of CMV and the relevant HLA type were discriminated by public TCR beta frequency.

This CDR3 region has 15 residues. Between the trimmed V and J ends, which lost 4 bases and 8 bases, there was a span of 18 bases. Germline values: CDR1 SGHTA, CDR2 FQGNSA. MiXCR, run by TCRdb on the reads, gives a single entry per CDR3 protein. The table shows about 230,000 distinct CDR3 sequences, with roughly 22% occurring only once. At least ten counts were recorded for this clonotype. The antigen is undetermined. Sequencing was carried out using CD8+ T cells from PBMCs. The source is a human donor in good health (CMV status not recorded). Some clones in this sample may be carry-over from other donors' samples. The J gene is TRBJ2-4, the V gene TRBV7-2; unclear D gene. This CDR3 is CASSSTALRTDIQYF. The CDR3 coding sequence is TGTGCCAGCAGCTCAACCGCCCTCAGGACGGACATTCAGTACTTC.